This T cell receptor (beta chain) was identified during a study of Ad26.COV2.S vaccination and SARS-CoV-2 variants. Study-wide context: Among those in the COV1001 Ad26.COV2.S trial arm was the donor. Donor got 5x10^10 or 1x10^11 viral particles of Ad26.COV2.S.

The CDR3 is 15 residues long. J gave up 3 bases and V 8 bases, and 10 bases lay outside the gene matches. Germline V CDR1 and CDR2: SGHDN, FVKESK. Measured with immunoSEQ multiplex PCR; TCRdb has only the in-frame clones, and not every one. The sample has 350,000 to 400,000 clones, roughly nine tenths seen once. Treatment given: 19 received Ad26.COV2.S at low or high dose, single or two shots; roughly 5 received placebo; per-sample allocation not given. Day 63 following the first vaccine or placebo injection was when the samples were taken. This receptor was taken from a person between 18 and 65 years old who received the Ad26.COV2.S COVID-19 vaccine or a placebo. This chain joins TRBV14 and TRBJ2-3; TRBD2 matches at 8 bases. This sample comprised peripheral blood, obtained in a trial of Ad26.COV2.S vaccine versus placebo. The CDR3 nucleotides are TGTGCCAGCGCGAAGTCGGGGGGGAAGACAGATACGCAGTATTTT. It specifies CASAKSGGKTDTQYF.